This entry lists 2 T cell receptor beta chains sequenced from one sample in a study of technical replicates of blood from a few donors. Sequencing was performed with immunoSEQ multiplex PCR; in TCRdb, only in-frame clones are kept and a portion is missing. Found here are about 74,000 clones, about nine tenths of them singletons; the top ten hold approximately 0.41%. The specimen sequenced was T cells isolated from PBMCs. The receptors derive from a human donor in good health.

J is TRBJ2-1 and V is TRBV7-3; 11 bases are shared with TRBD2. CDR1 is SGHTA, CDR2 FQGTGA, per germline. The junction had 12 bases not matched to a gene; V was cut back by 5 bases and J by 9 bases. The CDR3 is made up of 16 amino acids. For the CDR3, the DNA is TGTGCCAGCAGCGGTACCTATAGCGGGAGGGCCAGTGAGCAGTTCTTC. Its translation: CASSGTYSGRASEQFF.

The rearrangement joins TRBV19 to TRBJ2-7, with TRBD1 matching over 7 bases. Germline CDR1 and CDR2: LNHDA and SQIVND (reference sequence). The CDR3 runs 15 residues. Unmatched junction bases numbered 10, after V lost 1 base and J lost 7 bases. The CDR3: CASSIGSLQGREQYF. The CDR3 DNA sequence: TGTGCCAGTAGTATAGGTTCCTTACAGGGGAGAGAGCAGTACTTC.